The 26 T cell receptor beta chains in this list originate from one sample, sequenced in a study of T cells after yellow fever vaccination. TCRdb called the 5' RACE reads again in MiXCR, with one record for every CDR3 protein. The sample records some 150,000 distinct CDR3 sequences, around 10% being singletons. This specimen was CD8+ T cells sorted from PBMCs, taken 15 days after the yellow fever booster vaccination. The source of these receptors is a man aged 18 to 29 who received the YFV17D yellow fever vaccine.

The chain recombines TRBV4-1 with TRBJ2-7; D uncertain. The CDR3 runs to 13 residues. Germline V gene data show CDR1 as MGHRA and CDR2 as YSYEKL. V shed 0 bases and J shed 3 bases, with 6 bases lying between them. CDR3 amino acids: CASSQELNYEQYF. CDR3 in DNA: TGCGCCAGCAGCCAAGAGCTGAACTACGAGCAGTACTTC.

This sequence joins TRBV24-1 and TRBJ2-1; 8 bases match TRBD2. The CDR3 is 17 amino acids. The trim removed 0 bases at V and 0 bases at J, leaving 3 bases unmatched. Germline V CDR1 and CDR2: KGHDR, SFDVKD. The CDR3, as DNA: TGTGCCACCAGTGATTTGGGGCTAGCGGGCTCCTACAATGAGCAGTTCTTC. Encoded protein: CATSDLGLAGSYNEQFF.

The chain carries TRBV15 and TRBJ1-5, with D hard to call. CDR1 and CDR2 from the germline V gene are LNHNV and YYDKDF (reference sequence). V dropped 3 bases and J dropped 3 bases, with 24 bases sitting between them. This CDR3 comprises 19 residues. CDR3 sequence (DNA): TGTGCCACCAGCAGTGAGCAGACAACCCTCCAGCTCCTCAATCAGCCCCAGCATTTT. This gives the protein CATSSEQTTLQLLNQPQHF.

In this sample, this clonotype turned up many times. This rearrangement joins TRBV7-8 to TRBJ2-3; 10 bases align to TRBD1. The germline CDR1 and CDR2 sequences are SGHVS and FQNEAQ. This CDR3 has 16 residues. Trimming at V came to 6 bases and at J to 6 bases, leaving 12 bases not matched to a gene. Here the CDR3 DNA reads TGTGCCAGCAGACCGCTCCGGGACAGGGGATCCGATACGCAGTATTTT. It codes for CASRPLRDRGSDTQYF.

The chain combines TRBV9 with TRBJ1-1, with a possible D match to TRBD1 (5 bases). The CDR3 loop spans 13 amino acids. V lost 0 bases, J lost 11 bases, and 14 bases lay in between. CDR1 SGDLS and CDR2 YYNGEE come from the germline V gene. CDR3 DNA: TGTGCCAGCAGCGTAGTCAGGGAAGGAAGGGCTTTCTTT. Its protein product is CASSVVREGRAFF.

The CDR3 spells CASSQQKGVDRENTEAFF. The DNA for the CDR3 is TGCGCCAGCAGCCAACAAAAGGGGGTGGACAGGGAAAACACTGAAGCTTTCTTT. The chain employs TRBV4-1 and TRBJ1-1; 8 bases fit TRBD1. CDR1 and CDR2 (germline): MGHRA, YSYEKL. V gave up 2 bases and J gave up 2 bases; unmatched junction bases: 13. This CDR3 comprises 18 residues.

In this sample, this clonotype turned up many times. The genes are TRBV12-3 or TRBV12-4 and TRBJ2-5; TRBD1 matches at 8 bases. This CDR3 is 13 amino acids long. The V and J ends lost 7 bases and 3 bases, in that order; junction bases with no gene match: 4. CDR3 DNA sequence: TGTGCCAGCAAGACAGGGGACGAAGAGACCCAGTACTTC. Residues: CASKTGDEETQYF.

The CDR3 protein is CSHDVHSNQPQHF. CDR3 coding DNA: TGCAGCCATGACGTTCATAGCAATCAGCCCCAGCATTTT. The chain employs TRBV20-1 and TRBJ1-5; D gene unclear. The CDR3 spans 13 residues. CDR1 is DFQATT, CDR2 SNEGSKA, per germline (reference sequence).

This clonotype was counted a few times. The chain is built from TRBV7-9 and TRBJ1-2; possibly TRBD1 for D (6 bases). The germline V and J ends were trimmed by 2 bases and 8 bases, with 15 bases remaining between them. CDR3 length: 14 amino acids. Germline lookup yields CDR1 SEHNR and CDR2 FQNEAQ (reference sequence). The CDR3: CASSLSGGSRGYTF. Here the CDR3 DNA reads TGTGCCAGCAGCTTATCGGGGGGCTCTCGGGGCTACACCTTC.

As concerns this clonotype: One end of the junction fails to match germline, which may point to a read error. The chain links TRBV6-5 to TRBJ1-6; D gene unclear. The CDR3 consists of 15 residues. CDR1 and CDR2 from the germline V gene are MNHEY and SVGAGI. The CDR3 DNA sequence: TGTGCCAGCAGCTACTACCTTGGAGATAATTCACCCCTCCACTTT. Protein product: CASSYYLGDNSPLHF.

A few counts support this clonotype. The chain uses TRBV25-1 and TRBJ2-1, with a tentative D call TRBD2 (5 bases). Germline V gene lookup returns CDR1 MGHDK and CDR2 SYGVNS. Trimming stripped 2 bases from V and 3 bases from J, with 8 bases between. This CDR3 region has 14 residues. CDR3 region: CASSELAFYNEQFF. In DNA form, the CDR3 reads TGTGCCAGCAGTGAACTAGCATTCTACAATGAGCAGTTCTTC.

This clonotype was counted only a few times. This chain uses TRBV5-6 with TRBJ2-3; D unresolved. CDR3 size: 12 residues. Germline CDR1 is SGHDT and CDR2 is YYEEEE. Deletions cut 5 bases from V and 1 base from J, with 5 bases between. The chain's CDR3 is CASSRGTDTQYF. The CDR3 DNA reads TGTGCCAGCAGTCGGGGCACAGATACGCAGTATTTT.

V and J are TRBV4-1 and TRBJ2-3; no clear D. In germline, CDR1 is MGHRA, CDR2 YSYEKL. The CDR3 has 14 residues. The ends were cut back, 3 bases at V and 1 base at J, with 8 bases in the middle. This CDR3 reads CASSHAARTDTQYF. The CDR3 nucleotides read TGCGCCAGCAGCCACGCCGCCCGCACAGATACGCAGTATTTT.

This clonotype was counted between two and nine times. In nucleotides, the CDR3 is TGCGCCAGCAGCCAAGATACAGGGGAGAACTATGGCTACACCTTC. Amino acids: CASSQDTGENYGYTF. V usage is TRBV4-1 and J usage is TRBJ1-2, with 7 bases aligning to TRBD1. The germline gives CDR1 MGHRA, CDR2 YSYEKL. J was trimmed by 2 bases and V by 0 bases; bases with no gene match: 3. The CDR3 runs 15 residues.

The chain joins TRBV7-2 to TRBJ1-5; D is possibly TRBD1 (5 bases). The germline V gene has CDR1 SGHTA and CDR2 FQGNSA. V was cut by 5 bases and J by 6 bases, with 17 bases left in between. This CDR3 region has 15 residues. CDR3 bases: TGTGCCAGCAGCCCGGAGGGGATCCCGGGTCAGCCCCAGCATTTT. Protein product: CASSPEGIPGQPQHF.

In DNA form, the CDR3 reads TGTGCCAGCAGCTTAGGGGACCAAGAGACCCAGTACTTC. It specifies CASSLGDQETQYF. The chain uses TRBV7-9 and TRBJ2-5; D not resolved. The germline V gene has CDR1 SEHNR and CDR2 FQNEAQ (reference sequence). There are 13 residues in the CDR3. V lost 1 base to trimming and J lost 0 bases, with 3 bases between them.

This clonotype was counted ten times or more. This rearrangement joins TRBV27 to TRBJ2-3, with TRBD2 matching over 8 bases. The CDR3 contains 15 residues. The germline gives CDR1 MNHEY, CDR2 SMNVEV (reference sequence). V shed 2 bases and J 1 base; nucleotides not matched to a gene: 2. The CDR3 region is CASSLMRGGTDTQYF. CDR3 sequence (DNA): TGTGCCAGCAGTTTAATGCGGGGGGGCACAGATACGCAGTATTTT.

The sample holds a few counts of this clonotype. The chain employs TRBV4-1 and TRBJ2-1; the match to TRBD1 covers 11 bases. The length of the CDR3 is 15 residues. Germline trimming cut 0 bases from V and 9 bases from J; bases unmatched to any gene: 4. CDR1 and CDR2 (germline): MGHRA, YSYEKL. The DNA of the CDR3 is TGCGCCAGCAGCCAAGATGGGACAGGGGGATTTGAGCAGTTCTTC. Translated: CASSQDGTGGFEQFF.

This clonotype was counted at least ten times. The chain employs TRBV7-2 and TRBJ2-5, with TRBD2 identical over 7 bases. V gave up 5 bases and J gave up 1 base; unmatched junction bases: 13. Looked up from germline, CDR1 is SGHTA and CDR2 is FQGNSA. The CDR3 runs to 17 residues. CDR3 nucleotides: TGTGCCAGCAGCCCCACCCCGCTGATAGCGGGCCAAGAGACCCAGTACTTC. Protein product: CASSPTPLIAGQETQYF.

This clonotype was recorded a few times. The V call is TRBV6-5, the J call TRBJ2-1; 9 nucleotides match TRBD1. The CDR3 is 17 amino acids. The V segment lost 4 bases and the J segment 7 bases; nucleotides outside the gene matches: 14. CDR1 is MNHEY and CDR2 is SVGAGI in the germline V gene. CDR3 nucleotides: TGTGCCAGCAGTTCCGGGACCGGGACAGGGATGGAAAATGAGCAGTTCTTC. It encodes CASSSGTGTGMENEQFF.

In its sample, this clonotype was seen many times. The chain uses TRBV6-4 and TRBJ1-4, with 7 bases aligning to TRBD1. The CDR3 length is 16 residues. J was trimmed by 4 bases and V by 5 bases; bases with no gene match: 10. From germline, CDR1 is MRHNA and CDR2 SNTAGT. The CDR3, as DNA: TGTGCCAGCAGTCGTCCGGGACAGCCGTTTAATGAAAAACTGTTTTTT. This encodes CASSRPGQPFNEKLFF.

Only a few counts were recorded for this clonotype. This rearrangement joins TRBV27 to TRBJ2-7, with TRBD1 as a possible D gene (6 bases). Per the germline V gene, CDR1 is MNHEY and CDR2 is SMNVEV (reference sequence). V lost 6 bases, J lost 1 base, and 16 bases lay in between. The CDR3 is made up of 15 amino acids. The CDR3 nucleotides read TGTGCCAGCAGCCTCCCCGGACAGAAATCCTACGAGCAGTACGTC. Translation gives CASSLPGQKSYEQYV.

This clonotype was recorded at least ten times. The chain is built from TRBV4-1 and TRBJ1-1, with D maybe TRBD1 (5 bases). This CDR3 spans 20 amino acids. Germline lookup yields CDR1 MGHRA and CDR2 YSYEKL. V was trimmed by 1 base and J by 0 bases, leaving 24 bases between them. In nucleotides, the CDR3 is TGCGCCAGCAGCCAAGTAGTTTTGGGAGCTCCGGGGGGATTGAACACTGAAGCTTTCTTT. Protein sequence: CASSQVVLGAPGGLNTEAFF.

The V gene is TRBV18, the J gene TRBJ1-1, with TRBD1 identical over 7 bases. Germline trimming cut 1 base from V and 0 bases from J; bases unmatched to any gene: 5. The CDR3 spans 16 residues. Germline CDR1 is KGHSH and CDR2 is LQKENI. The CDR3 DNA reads TGTGCCAGCTCACCACGGGACAGTTGGATGAACACTGAAGCTTTCTTT. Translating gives CASSPRDSWMNTEAFF. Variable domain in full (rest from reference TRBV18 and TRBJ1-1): NAGVMQNPRHLVRRRGQEARLRCSPMKGHSHVYWYRQLPEEGLKFMVYLQKENIIDESGMPKERFSAEFPKEGPSILRIQQVVRGDSAAYFCASSPRDSWMNTEAFFGQGTRLTVV.

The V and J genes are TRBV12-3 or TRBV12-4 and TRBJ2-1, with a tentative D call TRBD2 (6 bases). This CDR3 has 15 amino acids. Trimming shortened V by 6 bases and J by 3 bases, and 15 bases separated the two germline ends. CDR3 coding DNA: TGTGCCAGCAGGGGGGGTACGGGCCACTACAATGAGCAGTTCTTC. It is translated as CASRGGTGHYNEQFF.

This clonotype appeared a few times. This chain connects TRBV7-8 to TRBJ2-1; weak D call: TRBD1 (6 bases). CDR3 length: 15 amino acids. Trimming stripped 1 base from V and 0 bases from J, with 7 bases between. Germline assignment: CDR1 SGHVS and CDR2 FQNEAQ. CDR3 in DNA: TGTGCCAGCAGCTTAGGGGGGCACTCCTACAATGAGCAGTTCTTC. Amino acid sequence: CASSLGGHSYNEQFF.